These 23 T cell receptor beta chains originate from one sample sequenced in a study of T cells after yellow fever vaccination. From the 5' RACE reads, TCRdb called clonotypes with MiXCR, one entry per CDR3 protein. Of about 340,000 distinct CDR3 sequences detected, 12% appear once; the ten largest clones hold roughly 3%. This sample comprised CD4+ T cells sorted from PBMCs, obtained 15 days after the yellow fever booster vaccination. Receptor source: a man between 18 and 29 years old who received the YFV17D yellow fever vaccine.

This rearrangement joins TRBV6-6 to TRBJ2-7; D is unresolved. CDR1 is MNHNY and CDR2 is SVGAGI in the germline V gene (reference sequence). Trimming shortened V by 7 bases and J by 4 bases, and 11 bases separated the two germline ends. The CDR3 sequence is 12 residues long. CDR3: CASKGSLYEQYV. DNA of the CDR3: TGTGCCAGCAAGGGCAGCTTGTACGAGCAGTACGTC.

This clonotype was seen only a few times. The CDR3 protein is CASSFRSNQPQHF. Written as DNA, the CDR3 is TGTGCCAGCAGCTTCAGGAGCAATCAGCCCCAGCATTTT. The genes are TRBV5-6 and TRBJ1-5, with D hard to call. The CDR3 totals 13 residues. Trimming stripped 2 bases from V and 1 base from J, with 4 bases between. Germline lookup yields CDR1 SGHDT and CDR2 YYEEEE.

The chain uses TRBV6-2 or TRBV6-3 and TRBJ1-6; D unclear. V dropped 2 bases and J dropped 6 bases, with 8 bases sitting between them. There are 14 residues in the CDR3. CDR1 MNHEY and CDR2 SVGEGT come from the germline V gene. The DNA for the CDR3 is TGTGCCAGCAGTTACGGGAATTTTAATTCACCCCTCCACTTT. This translates into CASSYGNFNSPLHF.

A word on this clonotype: A single base separates this from a much larger clone, so it may be a read error. The chain joins TRBV2 to TRBJ2-5; the D gene is possibly TRBD1 (6 bases). The last part of the DNA fits TRBJ2-1 better; the J call may be wrong. Germline assignment: CDR1 SNHLY and CDR2 FYNNEI. The CDR3 totals 11 residues. The CDR3 loop reads CASQGLETQFF. The DNA for the CDR3 is TGTGCCAGCCAGGGGTTGGAGACCCAGTTCTTC.

This clonotype was seen many times. The CDR3 protein is CSARDSTSYEQYF. DNA of the CDR3: TGCAGTGCTCGGGACAGTACCTCCTACGAGCAGTACTTC. This chain connects TRBV20-1 to TRBJ2-7, with TRBD1 identical over 7 bases. Germline V gene sequence: CDR1 DFQATT, CDR2 SNEGSKA (reference sequence). This CDR3 spans 13 amino acids. The V and J ends lost 5 bases and 0 bases, in that order; junction bases with no gene match: 4.

This clonotype was recorded a few times. The CDR3 here is CASSLMAGDTDTQYF. The CDR3, as DNA: TGTGCCAGCAGCTTAATGGCGGGGGACACAGATACGCAGTATTTT. J is TRBJ2-3 and V is TRBV7-2; TRBD2 agrees at 7 bases. Germline V CDR1 and CDR2: SGHTA, FQGNSA. V dropped 2 bases and J dropped 2; count of bases not matched to a gene: 4. The CDR3 contains 15 residues. Variable domain in full (rest from reference TRBV7-2 and TRBJ2-3): GAGVSQSPSNKVTEKGKDVELRCDPISGHTALYWYRQSLGQGLEFLIYFQGNSAPDKSGLPSDRFSAERTGGSVSTLTIQRTQQEDSAVYLCASSLMAGDTDTQYFGPGTRLTVL.

The sample holds a few counts of this clonotype. The chain employs TRBV28 and TRBJ2-1, with 10 bases identical to TRBD2. The CDR3 loop spans 16 amino acids. Germline CDR1 MDHEN, CDR2 SYDVKM. The trim removed 2 bases at V and 3 bases at J, leaving 4 bases unmatched. The chain's CDR3 is CASSLRRLAGYNEQFF. The CDR3 DNA reads TGTGCCAGCAGTTTAAGGCGACTAGCGGGCTACAATGAGCAGTTCTTC.

This clonotype came up many times. The chain combines TRBV5-1 with TRBJ2-7; 13 positions agree with TRBD2. J was trimmed by 7 bases and V by 5 bases; bases with no gene match: 9. Looked up from germline, CDR1 is SGHRS and CDR2 is YFSETQ. The CDR3 is 15 amino acids. CDR3 loop: CASSSPGTSGDEQYF. CDR3 in DNA: TGCGCCAGCAGTTCCCCCGGGACTAGCGGGGATGAGCAGTACTTC.

The rearrangement uses TRBV5-1 and TRBJ1-2, with D unclear. V gave up 3 bases and J gave up 6 bases, with 24 bases separating them. This CDR3 spans 17 amino acids. The germline CDR1 and CDR2 sequences are SGHRS and YFSETQ. The CDR3 DNA is TGCGCCAGCAGCTCCCTTGTTTCAGGACCGACACTTGATGGCTACACCTTC. Translating it yields CASSSLVSGPTLDGYTF.

This chain links TRBV4-3 with TRBJ1-1, with 7 bases fitting TRBD1. V gave up 0 bases and J gave up 1 base; unmatched junction bases: 5. The CDR3 is 16 residues long. Germline CDR1 LGHNA, CDR2 YSLEER. The CDR3 DNA is TGCGCCAGCAGCCAAGAGCCCCAGGGGGGGAACACTGAAGCTTTCTTT. Amino acid sequence: CASSQEPQGGNTEAFF.

This CDR3 reads CSARKPGANVLTF. In DNA, the CDR3 is TGCAGTGCTAGGAAGCCTGGGGCCAACGTCCTGACTTTC. The genes are TRBV20-1 and TRBJ2-6; no reliable D call. V lost 3 bases, J lost 2 bases, and 5 bases lay in between. The CDR3 has 13 amino acids. CDR1 is DFQATT and CDR2 is SNEGSKA in the germline V gene (reference sequence).

This clonotype was found a few times. This rearrangement joins TRBV7-2 to TRBJ2-3; D is tentatively TRBD1 or TRBD2 (7 bases each). The CDR3 totals 15 residues. V was cut by 5 bases and J by 8 bases, with 20 bases left in between. Germline assignment: CDR1 SGHTA and CDR2 FQGNSA. As DNA, the CDR3 is TGTGCCAGCAGCCCAGGGGGGGGACGGCTGGGTACGCAGTATTTT. It yields the protein CASSPGGGRLGTQYF.

In its sample, this clonotype was seen many times. The chain recombines TRBV4-3 with TRBJ1-2; perhaps TRBD1 as D (6 bases). Germline lookup yields CDR1 LGHNA and CDR2 YSLEER. Trimming left V 4 bases short and J 6 bases short, with 18 bases between. The CDR3 has 15 residues. The CDR3 nucleotides read TGCGCCAGCAGCCCGGACCTTGGGACATGGGATGGCTACACCTTC. This encodes CASSPDLGTWDGYTF.

In this sample, this clonotype turned up a few times. V is TRBV6-1 and J is TRBJ2-1; D perhaps matches TRBD1 (6 bases). The germline V gene has CDR1 MNHNS and CDR2 SASEGT. Trimming took off 4 bases at V and 9 bases at J, with 19 bases between the two ends. There are 15 residues in the CDR3. For the CDR3, the DNA is TGTGCCAGCAGTGGGGACCCGAAGGGGGAAAGTGAGCAGTTCTTC. Its protein product is CASSGDPKGESEQFF.

The sample holds a few counts of this clonotype. The chain has TRBV11-1 and TRBJ1-1; D unclear. The CDR3 totals 14 residues. CDR1 SGHAT and CDR2 FQDESV come from the germline V gene (reference sequence). The V and J ends lost 1 base and 3 bases respectively, with 9 bases between them. The CDR3 protein is CASSLDGLDTEAFF. CDR3 coding DNA: TGTGCCAGCAGCTTAGATGGGTTGGACACTGAAGCTTTCTTT.

This clonotype was seen a few times. The V gene is TRBV20-1, the J gene TRBJ1-2; 10 bases fit TRBD1. The germline CDR1 and CDR2 sequences are DFQATT and SNEGSKA (reference sequence). There are 14 residues in the CDR3. The junction had 7 bases not matched to a gene; V was cut back by 4 bases and J by 5 bases. CDR3: CSATPDRGFYGYTF. The DNA of the CDR3 is TGCAGTGCTACGCCGGACAGGGGGTTTTATGGCTACACCTTC.

V usage is TRBV5-1 and J usage is TRBJ1-2, with 7 nucleotides matching TRBD1. The V gene's germline CDR1 is SGHRS and CDR2 YFSETQ. The CDR3 consists of 12 residues. The junction had 0 bases not matched to a gene; V was cut back by 3 bases and J by 4 bases. CDR3 sequence (DNA): TGCGCCAGCAGCTGGGACAGCTATGGCTACACCTTC. As protein: CASSWDSYGYTF.

V gene TRBV20-1 combines with J gene TRBJ2-7, with D perhaps matching TRBD1 (5 bases). The length of the CDR3 is 14 residues. Trimming cost V 0 bases and J 6 bases, with 15 bases left between them. Germline values: CDR1 DFQATT, CDR2 SNEGSKA (reference sequence). The CDR3 DNA reads as TGCAGTGCTAGAGATCATATAGGGGTAAGCGAGCAGTACGTC. Translation gives CSARDHIGVSEQYV.

This chain joins TRBV7-9 and TRBJ1-4; D call uncertain. The CDR3 has 12 residues. CDR1 is SEHNR and CDR2 is FQNEAQ in the germline V gene (reference sequence). V was cut by 6 bases and J by 8 bases, with 10 bases left in between. The CDR3 DNA reads TGTGCCAGCAGGAACCGGCAGGAAAAACTGTTTTTT. This sequence encodes CASRNRQEKLFF. Full variable domain (remainder filled in from reference TRBV7-9 and TRBJ1-4): DTGVSQNPRHKITKRGQNVTFRCDPISEHNRLYWYRQTLGQGPEFLTYFQNEAQLEKSRLLSDRFSAERPKGSFSTLEIQRTEQGDSAMYLCASRNRQEKLFFGSGTQLSVL.

V is TRBV5-1 and J is TRBJ2-1; D is possibly TRBD2 (7 bases). Looked up from germline, CDR1 is SGHRS and CDR2 is YFSETQ. The CDR3 spans 13 residues. V dropped 2 bases and J dropped 7 bases, with 10 bases sitting between them. This chain's CDR3 is CASSFEGGNEQFF. The CDR3, as DNA: TGCGCCAGCAGCTTCGAGGGGGGGAATGAGCAGTTCTTC. Drawing the rest from reference TRBV5-1 and TRBJ2-1, the complete variable domain is KAGVTQTPRYLIKTRGQQVTLSCSPISGHRSVSWYQQTPGQGLQFLFEYFSETQRNKGNFPGRFSGRQFSNSRSEMNVSTLELGDSALYLCASSFEGGNEQFFGPGTRLTVL.

This clonotype was seen ten or more times. The genes are TRBV20-1 and TRBJ2-3; 9 bases match TRBD1. The germline CDR1 and CDR2 sequences are DFQATT and SNEGSKA (reference sequence). With V trimmed by 3 bases and J by 3 bases, 13 bases remained unmatched. CDR3 length equals 17 residues. CDR3 DNA sequence: TGCAGTGCTAGCAACGCCGCCGGGACAGGGTCAACAGATACGCAGTATTTT. It codes for CSASNAAGTGSTDTQYF.

V usage is TRBV4-2 and J usage is TRBJ2-1; maybe TRBD1 (6 bases). Trimming shortened V by 2 bases and J by 3 bases, and 11 bases separated the two germline ends. The germline V gene encodes CDR1 LGHNA and CDR2 YNFKEQ. The CDR3 extends over 15 amino acids. CDR3 region: CASSQTGQSYNEQFF. The CDR3 region has the DNA TGTGCCAGCAGCCAAACTGGACAGAGCTACAATGAGCAGTTCTTC.

Many counts were recorded for this clonotype. CDR3 DNA sequence: TGTGCCAGCAGCCCGACTAGCGGGGGGGCCAAAAACATTCAGTACTTC. As protein: CASSPTSGGAKNIQYF. The J gene is TRBJ2-4, the V gene TRBV3-1, with 13 bases matching TRBD2. The V gene's germline CDR1 is LGHDT and CDR2 YNNKEL (reference sequence). After removal of 4 bases from V and 1 base from J, the junction contained 1 base not matched to a gene. The length of the CDR3 is 16 residues.